This entry describes one TCR beta chain. Antigen specificity is unknown. The sample belongs to a study of cytomegalovirus exposure and HLA in healthy donors. The validation cohort, a group of 120 subjects, included the donors and was separate from the roughly 670-subject first cohort. Assay: immunoSEQ multiplex PCR; the TCRdb copy retains only in-frame clones and omits some. This table holds 210,000 or so clones, 85% to 90% found once. Whole-study results and caveats: It was 150 to 200 TCR beta chains that were listed as cytomegalovirus-associated.

Germline V gene data show CDR1 as MDHEN and CDR2 as SYDVKM. The V segment lost 3 bases and the J segment 7 bases; nucleotides outside the gene matches: 8. The CDR3 runs 15 residues. The sequence derives from a young woman in good health and CMV-seronegative. V usage is TRBV28 and J usage is TRBJ2-7; TRBD2 matches at 11 bases. Input material: PBMCs. The CDR3 loop is CASSFRLAGLGEQYF. The CDR3 DNA reads TGTGCCAGCAGTTTTAGACTAGCGGGATTGGGGGAGCAGTACTTC.